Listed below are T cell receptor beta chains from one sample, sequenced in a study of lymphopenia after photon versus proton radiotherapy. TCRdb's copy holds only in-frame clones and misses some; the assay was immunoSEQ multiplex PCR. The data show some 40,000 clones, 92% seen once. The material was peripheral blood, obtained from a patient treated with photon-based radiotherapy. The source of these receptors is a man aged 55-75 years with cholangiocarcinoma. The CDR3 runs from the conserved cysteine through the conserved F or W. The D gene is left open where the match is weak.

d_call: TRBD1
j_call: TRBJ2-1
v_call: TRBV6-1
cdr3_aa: CASSEQGQDNEQFF
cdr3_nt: TGTGCCAGCAGTGAACAGGGACAGGACAATGAGCAGTTCTTC

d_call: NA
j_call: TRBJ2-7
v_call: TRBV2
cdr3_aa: CASRSPGRITGEYF
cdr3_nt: TGTGCCAGCAGGTCCCCAGGGAGGATTACCGGGGAGTACTTC

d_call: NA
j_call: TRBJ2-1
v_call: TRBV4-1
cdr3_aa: CASSQDTGEQFF
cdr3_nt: TGCGCCAGCAGCCAAGATACAGGTGAGCAGTTCTTC

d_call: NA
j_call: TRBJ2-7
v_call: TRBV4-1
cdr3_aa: CASSQDLGTTYEQYF
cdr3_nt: TGCGCCAGCAGCCAAGATCTAGGGACGACCTACGAGCAGTACTTC

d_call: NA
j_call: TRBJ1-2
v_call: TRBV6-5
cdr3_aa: CASSPNRVWGYTF
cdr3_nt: TGTGCCAGCAGTCCGAACAGGGTGTGGGGCTACACCTTC

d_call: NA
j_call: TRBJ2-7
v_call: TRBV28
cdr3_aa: CASTTLGVNPYEQYF
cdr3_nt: TGTGCCAGCACCACTCTTGGAGTGAACCCCTACGAGCAGTACTTC

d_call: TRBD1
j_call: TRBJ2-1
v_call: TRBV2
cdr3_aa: CASSVGDRDLYNEQFF
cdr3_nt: TGTGCCAGCAGTGTAGGGGACAGGGATTTGTACAATGAGCAGTTCTTC

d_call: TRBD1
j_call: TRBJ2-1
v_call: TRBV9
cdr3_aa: CASSVEGDRLEQFF
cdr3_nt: TGTGCCAGCAGCGTAGAGGGGGACAGACTTGAGCAGTTCTTC

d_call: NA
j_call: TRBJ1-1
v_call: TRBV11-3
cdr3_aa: CASSLGGIGKEAFF
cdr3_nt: TGTGCCAGCAGCTTAGGGGGGATAGGAAAAGAAGCTTTCTTT

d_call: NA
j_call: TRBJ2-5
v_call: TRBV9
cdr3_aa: CASSVGQQETQYF
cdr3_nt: TGTGCCAGCAGCGTAGGCCAACAAGAGACCCAGTACTTC

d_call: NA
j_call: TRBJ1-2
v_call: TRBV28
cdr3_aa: CASSLTEPTLGDGYTF
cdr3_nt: TGTGCCAGCAGTTTAACGGAGCCTACCTTGGGGGATGGCTACACCTTC

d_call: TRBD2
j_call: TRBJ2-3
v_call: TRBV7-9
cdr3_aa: CASSFGLAGDPDTQYF
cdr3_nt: TGTGCCAGCAGCTTCGGACTAGCGGGAGACCCAGATACGCAGTATTTT

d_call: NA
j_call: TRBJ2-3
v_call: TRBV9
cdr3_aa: CASSGNIRRLDTQYF
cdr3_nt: TGTGCCAGCAGCGGAAATATCCGGCGACTAGATACGCAGTATTTT

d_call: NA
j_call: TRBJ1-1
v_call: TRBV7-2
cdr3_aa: CASSLGQRLNTEAFF
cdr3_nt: TGTGCCAGCAGCTTAGGACAGAGACTGAACACTGAAGCTTTCTTT

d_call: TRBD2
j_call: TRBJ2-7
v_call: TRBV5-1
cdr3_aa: CASSLGAGVSYEQYF
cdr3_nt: TGCGCCAGCAGCTTGGGTGCGGGAGTGAGCTACGAGCAGTACTTC

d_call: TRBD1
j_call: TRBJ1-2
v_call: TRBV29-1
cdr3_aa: CSVGDSNYGYTF
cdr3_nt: TGCAGCGTTGGGGACAGCAACTATGGCTACACCTTC

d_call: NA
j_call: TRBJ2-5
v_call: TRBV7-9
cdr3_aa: CASSLEGRQTYQETQYF
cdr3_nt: TGTGCCAGCAGCTTAGAGGGGAGACAGACGTACCAAGAGACCCAGTACTTC

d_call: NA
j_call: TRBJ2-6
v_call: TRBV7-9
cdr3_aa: CASITSRGSGANVLTF
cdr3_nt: TGTGCCAGCATCACGAGCAGGGGCTCTGGGGCCAACGTCCTGACTTTC

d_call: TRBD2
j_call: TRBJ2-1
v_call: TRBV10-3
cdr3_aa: CAISEDRAASGASGEQFF
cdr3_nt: TGTGCCATCAGTGAGGACAGGGCCGCTAGCGGGGCGAGCGGTGAGCAGTTCTTC

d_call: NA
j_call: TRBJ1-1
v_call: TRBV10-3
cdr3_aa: CAISDGMNTEAFF
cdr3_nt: TGTGCCATCAGTGACGGAATGAACACTGAAGCTTTCTTT

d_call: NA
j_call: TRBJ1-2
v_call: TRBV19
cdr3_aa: CASSRLGVYGYTF
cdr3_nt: TGTGCCAGTAGTAGGCTAGGAGTCTATGGCTACACCTTC

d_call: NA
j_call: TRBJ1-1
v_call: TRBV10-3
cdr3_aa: CAISEPQNTEAFF
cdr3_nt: TGTGCCATCAGTGAGCCCCAGAACACTGAAGCTTTCTTT

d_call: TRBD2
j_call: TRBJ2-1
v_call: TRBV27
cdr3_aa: CASRPGLAGGLGEQFF
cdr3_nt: TGTGCCAGCAGACCGGGACTAGCGGGGGGTTTGGGTGAGCAGTTCTTC

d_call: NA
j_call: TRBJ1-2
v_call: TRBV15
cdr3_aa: CATSRDRTGSYGYTF
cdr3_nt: TGTGCCACCAGCAGAGATAGGACTGGTTCTTATGGCTACACCTTC

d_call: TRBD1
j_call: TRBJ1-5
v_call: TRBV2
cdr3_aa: CASSENRGNGNQPQHF
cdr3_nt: TGTGCCAGCAGTGAGAACAGGGGGAATGGGAATCAGCCCCAGCATTTT

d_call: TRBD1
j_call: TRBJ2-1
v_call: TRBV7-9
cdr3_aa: CASAPSGTGQYNEQFF
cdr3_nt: TGTGCCAGCGCTCCCTCCGGGACAGGGCAATACAATGAGCAGTTCTTC

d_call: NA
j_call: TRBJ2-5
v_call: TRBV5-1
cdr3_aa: CASSLERPRETQYF
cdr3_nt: TGCGCCAGCAGCTTAGAACGGCCCCGGGAGACCCAGTACTTC

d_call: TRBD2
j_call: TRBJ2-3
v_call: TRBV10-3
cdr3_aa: CAISSPKGKTSGAGDTQYF
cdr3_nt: TGTGCCATCAGCAGTCCCAAAGGGAAGACTAGCGGGGCTGGAGATACGCAGTATTTT